Shown below are 20 T cell receptor beta chains from a single sample sequenced in a study of CD8+ T cells in alopecia areata. The treatment denotes: oral pan-JAK inhibitor, 5-10 mg twice daily. Investigators isolated RNA and reverse transcribed it into cDNA to act as the sequencing template. The data were produced by immunoSEQ multiplex PCR, yet TCRdb's version contains in-frame clones alone and is incomplete. The sample holds about 180,000 clones, roughly 50% seen once. This specimen was CD8+ T cells sorted from blood, taken at week 24, from a patient treated with tofacitinib. Receptors were obtained from a human donor with alopecia areata.

The chain employs TRBV7-2 and TRBJ1-1, with D unresolved. Germline V gene sequence: CDR1 SGHTA, CDR2 FQGNSA. The CDR3 consists of 14 residues. The ends were cut back, 2 bases at V and 1 base at J, with 8 bases in the middle. The CDR3 bases are TGTGCCAGCAGCTTATATTTGGGGAACACTGAAGCTTTCTTT. Encoded protein: CASSLYLGNTEAFF.

This chain connects TRBV5-4 to TRBJ1-2; tentatively, D is TRBD1 (5 bases). The germline V gene encodes CDR1 SGHNT and CDR2 YYREEE (reference sequence). V lost 0 bases and J lost 4, with 13 bases in between. The CDR3 totals 15 residues. In DNA form, the CDR3 reads TGTGCCAGCAGCTTGGCTCTTACCGGGACCTATGGCTACACCTTC. As protein: CASSLALTGTYGYTF.

The V gene is TRBV7-6, the J gene TRBJ2-1; 12 bases map to TRBD2. V gave up 2 bases and J gave up 7 bases; unmatched junction bases: 12. Looked up from germline, CDR1 is SGHVS and CDR2 is FNYEAQ. The length of the CDR3 is 18 residues. CDR3 protein: CASSLYMTSGGVGNEQFF. CDR3 bases: TGTGCCAGCAGCTTATATATGACTAGCGGGGGCGTAGGGAATGAGCAGTTCTTC.

V is TRBV30 and J is TRBJ2-7; no clear D gene. The V end lost 3 bases, the J end lost 0 bases, and 9 bases lay between the germline ends. Germline V gene sequence: CDR1 GTSNPN, CDR2 SVGIG (reference sequence). The CDR3 has 13 residues. The CDR3 DNA is TGTGCCTGGAGGATGGCCAGCTCCTACGAGCAGTACTTC. Translation: CAWRMASSYEQYF.

The chain links TRBV14 to TRBJ2-3; 7 nucleotides align to TRBD2. The CDR3 covers 15 residues. J gave up 2 bases and V 1 base, and 3 bases lay outside the gene matches. Per the germline V gene, CDR1 is SGHDN and CDR2 is FVKESK. CDR3 protein: CASSQGGGPTDTQYF. The CDR3 nucleotides are TGTGCCAGCAGCCAAGGGGGGGGACCCACAGATACGCAGTATTTT.

This chain joins TRBV6-1 and TRBJ1-2, with D unclear. There are 12 residues in the CDR3. The V and J ends lost 6 bases and 6 bases respectively, with 11 bases between them. CDR1 and CDR2 from the germline V gene are MNHNS and SASEGT. The CDR3 here is CASRNDFHGYTF. DNA of the CDR3: TGTGCCAGCAGGAATGATTTTCATGGCTACACCTTC.

This clone appeared a single time. This rearrangement joins TRBV27 to TRBJ2-7; D possibly corresponds to TRBD1 (7 bases). The length of the CDR3 is 15 residues. Germline CDR1 is MNHEY and CDR2 is SMNVEV (reference sequence). Trimming took 5 bases from V and 3 from J, leaving 17 bases between them. For the CDR3, the DNA is TGTGCCAGCAGTGGGACAGCGGGCCAAAGCTACGAGCAGTACTTC. Its translation: CASSGTAGQSYEQYF.

The chain links TRBV13 to TRBJ1-2, with D possibly matching TRBD1 (5 bases). Germline assignment: CDR1 PRHDT and CDR2 FYEKMQ (reference sequence). V gave up 4 bases and J gave up 4 bases, with 16 bases separating them. This CDR3 has 15 amino acids. The DNA of the CDR3 is TGTGCCAGCAGCTCACTAGGGGAGGTGGTCTATGGCTACACCTTC. Protein product: CASSSLGEVVYGYTF.

This clone was seen only a few times. The chain uses TRBV29-1 and TRBJ2-2, with 8 bases that match TRBD2. In germline, CDR1 is SQVTM, CDR2 ANQGSEA. The CDR3 extends over 16 amino acids. Trimming cost V 7 bases and J 8 bases; bases outside gene matches: 18. The DNA of the CDR3 is TGCAGCGCCCGGGAGGGTTTTGGAGGGAACCGGGGGGAGCTGTTTTTT. Amino acids: CSAREGFGGNRGELFF.

The CDR3 bases are TGTGCCAGCAGCGTGACTCATAGGGCGGGGGGGCGAAAAGATACGCAGTATTTT. Protein: CASSVTHRAGGRKDTQYF. The V and J genes are TRBV11-2 and TRBJ2-3; 9 bases are shared with TRBD2. The J segment lost 5 bases and the V segment lost 5 bases, leaving 17 bases of the junction unmatched. Germline V gene data show CDR1 as SGHAT and CDR2 as FQNNGV. This CDR3 spans 18 amino acids.

The V call is TRBV5-6, the J call TRBJ1-1, with 8 bases aligning to TRBD1. V lost 5 bases, J lost 1 base, and 4 bases stayed unmatched. CDR1 SGHDT and CDR2 YYEEEE come from the germline V gene. There are 14 residues in the CDR3. The CDR3 region is CASSPGQANTEAFF. As DNA, the CDR3 is TGTGCCAGCAGTCCGGGACAGGCGAACACTGAAGCTTTCTTT.

The DNA of the CDR3 is TGTGCCTGGAGTTCCACAGGGGACCAGCCCCAGCATTTT. This translates into CAWSSTGDQPQHF. V usage is TRBV30 and J usage is TRBJ1-5; 7 nucleotides line up with TRBD1. The CDR3 is 13 residues long. The J segment lost 7 bases and the V segment lost 2 bases, leaving 5 bases of the junction unmatched. CDR1 is GTSNPN, CDR2 SVGIG, per germline (reference sequence).

The chain couples TRBV9 to TRBJ2-1, with 10 bases aligning to TRBD2. The CDR3 spans 16 residues. V lost 0 bases and J lost 4; bases outside the gene matches: 4. In germline, CDR1 is SGDLS, CDR2 YYNGEE. CDR3 in DNA: TGTGCCAGCAGCGTAGGCAGCGGGGGGGCGTACAATGAGCAGTTCTTC. Amino acid sequence: CASSVGSGGAYNEQFF.

This clone turned up a few times. V usage is TRBV7-8 and J usage is TRBJ2-3, with TRBD2 matching over 9 bases. The junction had 8 bases not matched to a gene; V was cut back by 2 bases and J by 2 bases. Germline CDR1 SGHVS, CDR2 FQNEAQ. The CDR3 loop spans 17 amino acids. The CDR3 is CASSLPGLASSTDTQYF. In DNA, the CDR3 is TGTGCCAGCAGCTTACCGGGACTAGCCTCCTCCACAGATACGCAGTATTTT.

The CDR3 protein is CASSLGDSEAFF. CDR3 in DNA: TGTGCCAGCAGCTTGGGGGACAGCGAAGCTTTCTTT. The genes are TRBV7-9 and TRBJ1-1, with TRBD1 matching 7 bases. In germline, CDR1 is SEHNR, CDR2 FQNEAQ (reference sequence). V was clipped by 3 bases and J by 8 bases; unmatched bases: 3. This CDR3 has 12 residues.

This clone was detected only a few times. The genes are TRBV15 and TRBJ1-1; 7 bases are shared with TRBD1. Germline-derived CDR1 and CDR2 are LNHNV and YYDKDF (reference sequence). The CDR3 sequence is 15 residues long. Trimming at V came to 1 base and at J to 1 base, leaving 3 bases not matched to a gene. CDR3 region: CATSRVGQRNTEAFF. The DNA of the CDR3 is TGTGCCACCAGCAGAGTGGGACAGCGGAACACTGAAGCTTTCTTT.

CDR3 nucleotides: TGTGCCAGCAGCTTACGTCACAATGAGCAGTTCTTC. This gives the protein CASSLRHNEQFF. This chain uses TRBV11-2 with TRBJ2-1; D uncertain. There are 12 residues in the CDR3. The germline gives CDR1 SGHAT, CDR2 FQNNGV. The V end lost 2 bases, the J end lost 5 bases, and 4 bases lay between the germline ends. Full variable domain (rest looked up from reference TRBV11-2 and TRBJ2-1): EAGVAQSPRYKIIEKRQSVAFWCNPISGHATLYWYQQILGQGPKLLIQFQNNGVVDDSQLPKDRFSAERLKGVDSTLKIQPAKLEDSAVYLCASSLRHNEQFFGPGTRLTVL.

This clone showed up many times. The chain uses TRBV4-3 and TRBJ2-3; the match to TRBD1 covers 7 bases. CDR3 length: 15 residues. CDR1 and CDR2 (germline): LGHNA, YSLEER. V was pared by 1 base and J by 3 bases, with 4 bases of the junction left unmatched. The CDR3 DNA is TGCGCCAGCAGCCAAGGGGACAGACGAACAGATACGCAGTATTTT. Translating it yields CASSQGDRRTDTQYF.

The chain joins TRBV29-1 to TRBJ2-2, with D hard to call. This CDR3 comprises 15 residues. Trimming pared 3 bases from V and 0 bases from J, leaving 11 bases between. The V gene's germline CDR1 is SQVTM and CDR2 ANQGSEA. The CDR3 sequence: CSVEYGFANTGELFF. The CDR3 DNA sequence: TGCAGCGTTGAGTATGGATTCGCGAACACCGGGGAGCTGTTTTTT.

V is TRBV5-8 and J is TRBJ2-1; 11 bases match TRBD2. The CDR3 consists of 20 residues. The germline gives CDR1 SGHTS, CDR2 YDEGEE. V lost 1 base to trimming and J lost 0 bases; unmatched junction nucleotides: 12. The chain's CDR3 is CASSLRNGTSGLSSYNEQFF. CDR3 DNA sequence: TGTGCCAGCAGCTTGAGAAACGGGACTAGCGGCTTGAGCTCCTACAATGAGCAGTTCTTC.